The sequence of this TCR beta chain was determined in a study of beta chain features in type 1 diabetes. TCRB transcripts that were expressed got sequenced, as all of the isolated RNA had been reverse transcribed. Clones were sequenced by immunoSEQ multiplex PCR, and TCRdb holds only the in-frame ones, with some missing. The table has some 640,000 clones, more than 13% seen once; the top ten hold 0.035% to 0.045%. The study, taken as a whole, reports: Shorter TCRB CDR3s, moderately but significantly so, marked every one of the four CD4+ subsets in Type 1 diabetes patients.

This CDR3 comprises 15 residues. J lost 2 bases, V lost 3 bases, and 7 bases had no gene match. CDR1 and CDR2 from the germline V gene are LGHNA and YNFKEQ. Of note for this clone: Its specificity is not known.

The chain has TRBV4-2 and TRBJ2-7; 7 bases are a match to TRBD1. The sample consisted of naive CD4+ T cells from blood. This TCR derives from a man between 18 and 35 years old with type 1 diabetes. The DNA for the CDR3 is TGTGCCAGCAGCCACGATCTGACAGGGCCCTACGAGCAGTACTTC. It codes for CASSHDLTGPYEQYF.